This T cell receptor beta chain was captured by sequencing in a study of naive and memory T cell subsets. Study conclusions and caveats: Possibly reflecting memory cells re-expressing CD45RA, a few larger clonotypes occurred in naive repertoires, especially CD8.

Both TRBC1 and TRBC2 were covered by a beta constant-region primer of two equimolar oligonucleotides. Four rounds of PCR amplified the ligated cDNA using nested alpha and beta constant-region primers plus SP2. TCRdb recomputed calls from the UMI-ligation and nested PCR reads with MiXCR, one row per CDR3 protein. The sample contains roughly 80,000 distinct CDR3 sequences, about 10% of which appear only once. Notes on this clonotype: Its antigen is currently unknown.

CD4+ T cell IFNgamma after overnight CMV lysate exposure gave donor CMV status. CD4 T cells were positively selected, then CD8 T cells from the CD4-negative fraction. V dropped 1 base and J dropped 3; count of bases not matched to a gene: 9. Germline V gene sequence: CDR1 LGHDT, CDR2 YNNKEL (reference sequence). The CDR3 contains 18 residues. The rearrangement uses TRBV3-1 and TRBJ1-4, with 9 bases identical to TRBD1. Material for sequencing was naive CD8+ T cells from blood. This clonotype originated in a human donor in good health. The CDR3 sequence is CASSQAGQGREANEKLFF. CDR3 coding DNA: TGTGCCAGCAGCCAAGCCGGACAGGGGAGGGAAGCTAATGAAAAACTGTTTTTT.